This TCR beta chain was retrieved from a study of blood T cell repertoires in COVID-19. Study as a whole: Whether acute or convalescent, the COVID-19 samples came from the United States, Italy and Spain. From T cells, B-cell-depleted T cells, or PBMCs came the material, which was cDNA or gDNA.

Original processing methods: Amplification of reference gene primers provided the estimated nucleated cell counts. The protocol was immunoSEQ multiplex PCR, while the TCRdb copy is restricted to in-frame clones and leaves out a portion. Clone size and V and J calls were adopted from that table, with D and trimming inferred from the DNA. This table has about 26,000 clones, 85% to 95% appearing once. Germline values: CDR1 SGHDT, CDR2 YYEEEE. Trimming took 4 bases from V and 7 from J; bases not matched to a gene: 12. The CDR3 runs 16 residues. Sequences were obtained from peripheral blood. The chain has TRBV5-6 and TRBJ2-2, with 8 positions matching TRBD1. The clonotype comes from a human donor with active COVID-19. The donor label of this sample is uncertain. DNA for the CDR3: TGTGCCAGCAGCCCACGGACAGGGCGGGATATCGGGGAGCTGTTTTTT. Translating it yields CASSPRTGRDIGELFF.